These 5 T cell receptor beta chains share one sample of origin, sequenced in a study of beta chain features in type 1 diabetes. What was sequenced were expressed TCRB transcripts, since all of the isolated RNA had been reverse transcribed. Generated by immunoSEQ multiplex PCR, the TCRdb table keeps only in-frame clones and is missing some. The table has hundreds of thousands of clones, roughly 15% seen once. Sequencing was performed on naive CD4+ T cells from blood. These receptors all stem from a man between 18 and 35 years old in good health.

The gene calls are TRBV27 and TRBJ2-7, with TRBD2 matching 11 bases. Germline CDR1 reads MNHEY; CDR2 reads SMNVEV (reference sequence). The CDR3 loop spans 16 amino acids. The V segment lost 0 bases and the J segment 2 bases; nucleotides outside the gene matches: 3. The CDR3 sequence: CASSLSGTSGTYEQYF. The CDR3 region has the DNA TGTGCCAGCAGTTTATCGGGGACTAGCGGCACCTACGAGCAGTACTTC.

This clone occurred a few times. This sample includes further DNA sequences coding for the same CDR3. The genes are TRBV20-1 and TRBJ2-7; D is uncertain. The length of the CDR3 is 11 residues. The V end lost 1 base, the J end lost 8 bases, and 9 bases lay between the germline ends. The germline gives CDR1 DFQATT, CDR2 SNEGSKA (reference sequence). The CDR3: CSARASVKQYF. The CDR3 bases are TGCAGTGCTAGAGCAAGCGTTAAGCAGTACTTC.

The chain is built from TRBV15 and TRBJ1-2; possible D gene TRBD1, 6 bases. The ends were cut back, 0 bases at V and 8 bases at J, with 19 bases in the middle. This CDR3 has 16 amino acids. CDR1 and CDR2 from the germline V gene are LNHNV and YYDKDF (reference sequence). The CDR3: CATSREIQGRGQGYTF. As DNA, the CDR3 is TGTGCCACCAGCAGAGAAATACAGGGCAGGGGCCAAGGCTACACCTTC.

This sequence joins TRBV5-1 and TRBJ1-3; D is unresolved. CDR1 SGHRS and CDR2 YFSETQ come from the germline V gene. Trimming removed 4 bases at V and 4 bases at J, with 12 bases between. The length of the CDR3 is 14 residues. The CDR3 sequence is CASSSLDPGNTIYF. DNA for the CDR3: TGCGCCAGCAGCAGTCTGGACCCGGGAAACACCATATATTTT.

This clone came up a few times. The chain employs TRBV15 and TRBJ2-3, with 9 bases identical to TRBD1. Germline-derived CDR1 and CDR2 are LNHNV and YYDKDF (reference sequence). The CDR3 consists of 17 residues. J was trimmed by 6 bases and V by 2 bases; bases with no gene match: 12. The CDR3 DNA sequence: TGTGCCACCAGCAGATTTTTTCCGGGACAGGGTTTCGATACGCAGTATTTT. This gives the protein CATSRFFPGQGFDTQYF. The full variable domain, completed using reference TRBV15 and TRBJ2-3, is DAMVIQNPRYQVTQFGKPVTLSCSQTLNHNVMYWYQQKSSQAPKLLFHYYDKDFNNEADTPDNFQSRRPNTSFCFLDIRSPGLGDTAMYLCATSRFFPGQGFDTQYFGPGTRLTVL.